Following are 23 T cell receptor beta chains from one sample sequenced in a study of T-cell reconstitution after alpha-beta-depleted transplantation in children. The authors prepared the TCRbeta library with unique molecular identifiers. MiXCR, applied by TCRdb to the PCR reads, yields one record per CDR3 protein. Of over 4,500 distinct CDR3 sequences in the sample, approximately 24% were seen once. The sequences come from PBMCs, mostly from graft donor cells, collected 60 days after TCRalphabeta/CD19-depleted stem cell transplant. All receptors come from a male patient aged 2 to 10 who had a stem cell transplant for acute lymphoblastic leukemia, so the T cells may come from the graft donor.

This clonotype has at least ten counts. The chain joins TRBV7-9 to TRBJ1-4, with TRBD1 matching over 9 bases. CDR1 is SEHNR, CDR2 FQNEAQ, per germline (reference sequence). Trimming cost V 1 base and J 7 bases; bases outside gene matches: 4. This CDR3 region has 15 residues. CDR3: CASSLGGTGIEKLFF. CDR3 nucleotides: TGTGCCAGCAGCTTAGGGGGGACAGGGATTGAAAAACTGTTTTTT.

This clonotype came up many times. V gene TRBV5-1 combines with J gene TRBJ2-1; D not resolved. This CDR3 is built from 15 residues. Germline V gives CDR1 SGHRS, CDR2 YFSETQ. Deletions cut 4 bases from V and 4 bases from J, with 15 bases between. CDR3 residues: CASSIQPYSYNEQFF. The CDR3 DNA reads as TGCGCCAGCAGCATCCAACCGTATTCTTACAATGAGCAGTTCTTC.

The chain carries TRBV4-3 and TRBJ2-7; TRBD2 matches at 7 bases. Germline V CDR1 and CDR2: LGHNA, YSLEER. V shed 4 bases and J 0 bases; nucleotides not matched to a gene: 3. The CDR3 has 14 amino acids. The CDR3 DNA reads TGCGCCAGCAGCCCAGGCGGGAGCTCCTACGAGCAGTACTTC. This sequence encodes CASSPGGSSYEQYF.

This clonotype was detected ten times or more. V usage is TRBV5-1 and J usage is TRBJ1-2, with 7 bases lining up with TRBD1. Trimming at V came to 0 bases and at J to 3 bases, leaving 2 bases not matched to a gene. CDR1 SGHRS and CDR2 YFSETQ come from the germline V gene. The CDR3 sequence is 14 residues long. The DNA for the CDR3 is TGCGCCAGCAGCTTGGTCGACAGGGACTATGGCTACACCTTC. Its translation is CASSLVDRDYGYTF.

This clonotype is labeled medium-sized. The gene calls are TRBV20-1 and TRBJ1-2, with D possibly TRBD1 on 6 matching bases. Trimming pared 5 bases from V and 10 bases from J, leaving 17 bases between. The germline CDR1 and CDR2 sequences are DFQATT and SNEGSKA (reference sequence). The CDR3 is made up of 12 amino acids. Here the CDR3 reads CSARPPTGSYTF. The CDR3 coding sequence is TGCAGTGCTCGCCCCCCGACAGGTTCCTACACCTTC.

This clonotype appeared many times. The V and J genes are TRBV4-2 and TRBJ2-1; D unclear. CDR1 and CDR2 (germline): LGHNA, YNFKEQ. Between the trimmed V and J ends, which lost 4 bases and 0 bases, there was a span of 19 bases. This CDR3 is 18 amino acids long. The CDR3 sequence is CASSPNPRVESSYNEQFF. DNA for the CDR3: TGTGCCAGCAGCCCAAACCCTCGGGTGGAAAGCTCCTACAATGAGCAGTTCTTC.

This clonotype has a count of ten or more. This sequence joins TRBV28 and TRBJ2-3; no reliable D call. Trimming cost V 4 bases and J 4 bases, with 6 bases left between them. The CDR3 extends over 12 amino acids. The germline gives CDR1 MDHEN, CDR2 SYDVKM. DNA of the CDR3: TGTGCCAGCAGTTCGATAGCAGATACGCAGTATTTT. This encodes CASSSIADTQYF.

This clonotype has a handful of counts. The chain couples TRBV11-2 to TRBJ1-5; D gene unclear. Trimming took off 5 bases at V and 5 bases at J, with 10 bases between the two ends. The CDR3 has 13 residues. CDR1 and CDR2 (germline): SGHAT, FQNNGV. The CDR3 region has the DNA TGTGCCAGCAGCCACGGGTCGGATCAGCCCCAGCATTTT. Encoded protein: CASSHGSDQPQHF.

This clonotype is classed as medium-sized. CDR3: CASSFSKEVNTEAFF. DNA of the CDR3: TGCGCCAGCAGCTTTAGCAAAGAGGTGAACACTGAAGCTTTCTTT. The V gene is TRBV5-1, the J gene TRBJ1-1; the D is unclear. Germline V lookup: CDR1 SGHRS, CDR2 YFSETQ. Trimming took off 2 bases at V and 0 bases at J, with 11 bases between the two ends. The CDR3 is 15 residues long.

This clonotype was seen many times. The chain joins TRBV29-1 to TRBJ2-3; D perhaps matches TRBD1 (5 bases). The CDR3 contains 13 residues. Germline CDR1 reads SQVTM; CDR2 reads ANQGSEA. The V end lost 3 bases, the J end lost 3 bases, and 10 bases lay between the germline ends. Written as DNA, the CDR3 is TGCAGCGTTGACAAAAGACAGACAGATACGCAGTATTTT. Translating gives CSVDKRQTDTQYF.

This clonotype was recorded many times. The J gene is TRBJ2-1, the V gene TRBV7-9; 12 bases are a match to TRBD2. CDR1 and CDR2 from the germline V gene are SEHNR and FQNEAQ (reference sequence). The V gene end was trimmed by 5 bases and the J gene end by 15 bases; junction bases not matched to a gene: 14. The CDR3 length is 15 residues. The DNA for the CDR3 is TGTGCCAGCAGCCCTTCCCGGACTAGCGGGAATATGAGGTTCTTC. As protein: CASSPSRTSGNMRFF.

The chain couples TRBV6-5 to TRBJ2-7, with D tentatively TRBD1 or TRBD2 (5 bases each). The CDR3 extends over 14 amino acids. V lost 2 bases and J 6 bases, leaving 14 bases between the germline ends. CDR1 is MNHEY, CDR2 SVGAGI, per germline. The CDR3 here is CASSYGTAWVEQYF. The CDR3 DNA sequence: TGTGCCAGCAGTTACGGGACGGCCTGGGTCGAGCAGTACTTC.

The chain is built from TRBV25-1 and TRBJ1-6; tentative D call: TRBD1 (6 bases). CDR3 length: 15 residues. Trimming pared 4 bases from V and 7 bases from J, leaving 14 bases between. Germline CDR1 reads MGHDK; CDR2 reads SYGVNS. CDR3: CASSGYTGNNSPLHF. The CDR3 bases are TGTGCCAGCAGTGGTTATACAGGGAACAATTCACCCCTCCACTTT.

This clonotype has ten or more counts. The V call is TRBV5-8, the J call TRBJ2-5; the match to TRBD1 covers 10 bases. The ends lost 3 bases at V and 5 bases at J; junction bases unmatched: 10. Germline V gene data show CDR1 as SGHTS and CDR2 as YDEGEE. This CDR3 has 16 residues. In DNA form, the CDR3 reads TGTGCCAGCAGCTGGGGGGGGACAGGGGTCGGGGAGACCCAGTACTTC. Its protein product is CASSWGGTGVGETQYF.

CDR3 protein: CASSFGTGGHEQFF. The CDR3 DNA is TGTGCCAGCAGTTTTGGGACAGGGGGCCATGAGCAGTTCTTC. The rearrangement joins TRBV27 to TRBJ2-1; 12 bases are shared with TRBD1. CDR1 and CDR2 from the germline V gene are MNHEY and SMNVEV (reference sequence). J lost 8 bases, V lost 3 bases, and 2 bases had no gene match. CDR3 length: 14 residues.

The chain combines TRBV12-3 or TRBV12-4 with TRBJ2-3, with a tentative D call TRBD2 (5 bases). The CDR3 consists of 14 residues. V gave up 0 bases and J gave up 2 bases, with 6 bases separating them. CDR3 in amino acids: CASSLAGVTDTQYF. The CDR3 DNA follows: TGTGCCAGCAGTTTAGCGGGAGTCACAGATACGCAGTATTTT.

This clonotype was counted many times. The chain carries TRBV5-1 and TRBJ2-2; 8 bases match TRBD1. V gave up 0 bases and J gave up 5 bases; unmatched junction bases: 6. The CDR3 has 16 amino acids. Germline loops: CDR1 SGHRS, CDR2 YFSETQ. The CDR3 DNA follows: TGCGCCAGCAGCTTGGCAGGGGGCGCAGGGACCGGGGAGCTGTTTTTT. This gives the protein CASSLAGGAGTGELFF.

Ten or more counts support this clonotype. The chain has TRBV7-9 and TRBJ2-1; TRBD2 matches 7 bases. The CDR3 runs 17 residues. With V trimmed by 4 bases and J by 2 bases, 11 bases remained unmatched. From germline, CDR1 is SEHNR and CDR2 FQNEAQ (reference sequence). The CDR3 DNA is TGTGCCAGCAGCTCCCCATACCTAGCGGACACCTACAATGAGCAGTTCTTC. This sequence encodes CASSSPYLADTYNEQFF.

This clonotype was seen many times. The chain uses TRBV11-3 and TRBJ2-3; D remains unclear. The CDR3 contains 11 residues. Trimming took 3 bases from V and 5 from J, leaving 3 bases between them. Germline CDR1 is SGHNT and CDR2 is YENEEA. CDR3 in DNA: TGTGCCAGCAGCTTGAGAGATACGCAGTATTTT. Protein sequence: CASSLRDTQYF.

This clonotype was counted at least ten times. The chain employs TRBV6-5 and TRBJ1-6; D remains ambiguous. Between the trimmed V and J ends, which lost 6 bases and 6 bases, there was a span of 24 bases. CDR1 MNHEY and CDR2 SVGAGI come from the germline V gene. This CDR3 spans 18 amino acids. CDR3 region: CASSKIIFSGPTNSPLHF. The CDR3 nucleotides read TGTGCCAGCAGCAAAATAATCTTTTCCGGGCCGACTAATTCACCCCTCCACTTT.

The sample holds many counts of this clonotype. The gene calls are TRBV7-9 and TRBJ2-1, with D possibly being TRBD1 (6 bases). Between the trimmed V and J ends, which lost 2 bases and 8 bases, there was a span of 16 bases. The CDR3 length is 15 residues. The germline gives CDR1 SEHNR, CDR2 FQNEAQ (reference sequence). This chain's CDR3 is CASSLKGRGMDEQFF. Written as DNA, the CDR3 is TGTGCCAGCAGCTTAAAAGGCAGGGGTATGGATGAGCAGTTCTTC.

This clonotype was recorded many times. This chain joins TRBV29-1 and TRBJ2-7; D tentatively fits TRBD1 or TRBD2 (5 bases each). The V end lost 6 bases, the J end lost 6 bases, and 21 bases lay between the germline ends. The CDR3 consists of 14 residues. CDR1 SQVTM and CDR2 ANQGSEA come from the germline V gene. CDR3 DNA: TGCAGCGTGCCCATCCGGGTCACGGGGCCCGAGCAGTACTTC. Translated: CSVPIRVTGPEQYF.

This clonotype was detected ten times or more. The CDR3 is CASSPSTPGPYNEQFF. The CDR3 DNA reads TGTGCCAGCTCACCTTCGACCCCCGGACCGTACAATGAGCAGTTCTTC. This chain uses TRBV18 with TRBJ2-1; D remains ambiguous. CDR3 length: 16 amino acids. Germline V gene sequence: CDR1 KGHSH, CDR2 LQKENI. V shed 3 bases and J shed 4 bases, with 16 bases lying between them.